The clone carrying this TCR beta chain occurred a few times. Its specificity is unknown. One entry per CDR3 protein, called by TCRdb with MiXCR from the 5' RACE reads. The table records 450,000 or so distinct CDR3 sequences, approximately 24% of them present only once. CDR1 and CDR2 from the germline V gene are LGHDT and YNNKEL (reference sequence). With 3 bases removed from V and 3 bases from J, the gap between germline ends came to 6 bases. The CDR3 contains 12 residues. These data come from a study of identical twins. Study results and caveats: For out-of-frame beta sequences, excess twin sharing was weaker. Clonotypes of the beta chain that were abundant in cord blood carried fewer insertions (memory repertoires showed none). Where out-of-frame alpha sequences were twin-shared, they showed excess low generation probability.

The same sample was also used in a study of T cells expressing NK-cell markers.

Sequencing used CD4+ T cells sorted from blood. V usage is TRBV3-1 and J usage is TRBJ2-7; D gene unclear. The sequence derives from a young woman in good health. The CDR3 bases are TGTGCCAGCAGCCAGCAGTACTACGAGCAGTACTTC. Protein product: CASSQQYYEQYF.